This T cell receptor beta chain is drawn from a study of OX40 agonist ivuxolimab in advanced cancers. Study as a whole: The study enrolled dose-escalation patients with hepatocellular carcinoma, melanoma, renal cell or head and neck cancer.

Profiling relied on immunoSEQ multiplex PCR, and the TCRdb table lists in-frame clones only, not all of them. The profile shows about 26,000 clones, more than 70% of them singletons. Trimming shortened V by 6 bases and J by 12 bases, and 9 bases separated the two germline ends. The CDR3 is 11 amino acids. Germline CDR1 is MNHNS and CDR2 is SASEGT. This clonotype was obtained from an adult with an advanced solid tumor such as melanoma, head and neck, liver or kidney cancer. This specimen was CD4+ or CD8+ T cells sorted from blood, taken in a trial of the OX40 agonist ivuxolimab. The chain has TRBV6-1 and TRBJ1-6, with D perhaps matching TRBD1 (5 bases). The CDR3 loop reads CASRGVGPLHF. The CDR3 region has the DNA TGTGCCAGCAGGGGGGTGGGACCCCTCCACTTT.